This T cell receptor (beta chain) is drawn from a study of control samples from healthy donors and cancer patients. Germline CDR1 reads LGHDT; CDR2 reads YNNKEL (reference sequence). The CDR3 totals 14 residues. Trimming took 4 bases from V and 3 from J; bases not matched to a gene: 4. Only in-frame clones appear in the TCRdb table, and some are missing; sequencing was by immunoSEQ multiplex PCR. Among approximately 170,000 clones listed, approximately 90% were seen once. The J gene is TRBJ2-7, the V gene TRBV3-1 (or the pseudogene TRBV3-2); 9 positions agree with TRBD2. The sequencing input was blood. The TCR comes from a woman aged 30 to 39 in good health. CDR3 amino acids: CASSPGTSSYEQYF. The CDR3 nucleotides are TGTGCCAGCAGCCCCGGGACTAGCAGCTACGAGCAGTACTTC.